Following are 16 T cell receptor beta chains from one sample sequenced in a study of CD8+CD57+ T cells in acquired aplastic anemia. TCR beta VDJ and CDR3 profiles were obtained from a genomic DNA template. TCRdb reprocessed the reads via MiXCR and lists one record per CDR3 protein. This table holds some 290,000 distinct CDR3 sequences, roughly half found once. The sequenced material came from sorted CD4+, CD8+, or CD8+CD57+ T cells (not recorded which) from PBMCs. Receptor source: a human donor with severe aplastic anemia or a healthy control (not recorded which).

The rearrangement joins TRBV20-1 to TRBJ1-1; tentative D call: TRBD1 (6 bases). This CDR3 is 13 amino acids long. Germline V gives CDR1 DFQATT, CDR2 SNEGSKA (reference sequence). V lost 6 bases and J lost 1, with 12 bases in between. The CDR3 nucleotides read TGCAGTGCGGCGGGACACGCGAACACTGAAGCTTTCTTT. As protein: CSAAGHANTEAFF.

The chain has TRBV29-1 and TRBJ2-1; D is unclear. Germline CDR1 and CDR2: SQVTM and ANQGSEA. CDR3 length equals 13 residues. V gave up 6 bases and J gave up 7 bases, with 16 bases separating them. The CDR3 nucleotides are TGCAGCGTGACGCCGCGTGATTATAATGAGCAGTTCTTC. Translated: CSVTPRDYNEQFF.

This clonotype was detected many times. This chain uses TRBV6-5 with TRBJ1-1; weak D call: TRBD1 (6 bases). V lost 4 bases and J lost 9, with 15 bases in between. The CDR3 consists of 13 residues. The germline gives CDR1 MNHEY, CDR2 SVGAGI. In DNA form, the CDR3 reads TGTGCCAGCAGTTCCGGGGGGGGCAGGCAAGCTTTCTTT. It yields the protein CASSSGGGRQAFF.

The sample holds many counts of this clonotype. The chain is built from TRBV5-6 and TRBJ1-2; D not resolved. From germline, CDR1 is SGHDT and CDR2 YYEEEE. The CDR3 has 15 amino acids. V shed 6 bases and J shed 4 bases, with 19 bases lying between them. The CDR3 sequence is CASTQTGPAFYGYTF. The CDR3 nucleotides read TGTGCCAGCACCCAAACCGGACCCGCCTTCTATGGCTACACCTTC.

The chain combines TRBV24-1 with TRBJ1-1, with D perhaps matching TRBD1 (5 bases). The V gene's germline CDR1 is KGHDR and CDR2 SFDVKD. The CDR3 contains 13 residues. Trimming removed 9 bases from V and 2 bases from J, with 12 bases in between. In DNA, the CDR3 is TGTGCCACCCGCTGGGGGATTAACACTGAAGCTTTCTTT. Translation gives CATRWGINTEAFF.

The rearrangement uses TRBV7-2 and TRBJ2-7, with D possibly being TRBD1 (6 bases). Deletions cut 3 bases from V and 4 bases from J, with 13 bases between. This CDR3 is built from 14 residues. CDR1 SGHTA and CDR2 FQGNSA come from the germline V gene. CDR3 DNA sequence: TGTGCCAGCAGCTTCTGGGCAGGGGCTTACGAGCAGTACTTC. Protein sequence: CASSFWAGAYEQYF. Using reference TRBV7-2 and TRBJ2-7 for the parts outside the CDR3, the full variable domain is GAGVSQSPSNKVTEKGKDVELRCDPISGHTALYWYRQSLGQGLEFLIYFQGNSAPDKSGLPSDRFSAERTGGSVSTLTIQRTQQEDSAVYLCASSFWAGAYEQYFGPGTRLTVT.

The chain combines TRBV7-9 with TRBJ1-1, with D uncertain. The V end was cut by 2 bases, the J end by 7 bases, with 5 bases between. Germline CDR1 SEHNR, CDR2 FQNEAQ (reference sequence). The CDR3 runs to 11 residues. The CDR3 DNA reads TGTGCCAGCAGCTTAAACCGTGAAGCTTTCTTT. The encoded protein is CASSLNREAFF.

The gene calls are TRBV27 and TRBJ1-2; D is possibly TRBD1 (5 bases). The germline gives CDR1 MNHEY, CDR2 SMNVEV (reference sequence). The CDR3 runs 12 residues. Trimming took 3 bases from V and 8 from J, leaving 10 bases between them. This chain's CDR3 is CASSLGTSGYTF. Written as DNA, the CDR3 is TGTGCCAGCAGTTTGGGGACTAGCGGCTACACCTTC.

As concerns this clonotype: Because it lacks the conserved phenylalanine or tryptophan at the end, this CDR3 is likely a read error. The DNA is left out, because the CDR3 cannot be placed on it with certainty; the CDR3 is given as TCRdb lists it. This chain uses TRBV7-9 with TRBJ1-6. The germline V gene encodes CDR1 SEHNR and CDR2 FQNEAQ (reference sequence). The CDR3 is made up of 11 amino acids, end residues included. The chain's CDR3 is CASSPELAPLS.

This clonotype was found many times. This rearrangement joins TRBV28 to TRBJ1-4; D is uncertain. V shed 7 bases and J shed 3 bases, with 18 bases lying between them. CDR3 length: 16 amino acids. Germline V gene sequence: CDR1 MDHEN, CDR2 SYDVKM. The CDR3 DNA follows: TGTGCCAGCACCCTGGCGACCGGTCTGCCTAATGAAAAACTGTTTTTT. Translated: CASTLATGLPNEKLFF.

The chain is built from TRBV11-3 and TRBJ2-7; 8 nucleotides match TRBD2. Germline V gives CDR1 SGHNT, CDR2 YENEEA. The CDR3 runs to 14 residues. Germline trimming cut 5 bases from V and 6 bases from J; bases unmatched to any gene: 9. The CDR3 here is CASSTWNGGGEQYF. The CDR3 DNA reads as TGTGCCAGCAGCACGTGGAACGGGGGGGGCGAGCAGTACTTC.

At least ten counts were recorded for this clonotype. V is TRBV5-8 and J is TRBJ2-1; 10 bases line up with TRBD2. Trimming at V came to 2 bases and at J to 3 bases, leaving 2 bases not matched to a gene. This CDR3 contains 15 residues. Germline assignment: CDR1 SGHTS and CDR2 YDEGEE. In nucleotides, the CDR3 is TGTGCCAGCAGCTTAAGGACTAGCGGCTACAATGAGCAGTTCTTC. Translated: CASSLRTSGYNEQFF.

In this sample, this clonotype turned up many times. In DNA, the CDR3 is TGTGCCAGCAGCCAAGAGGGCAGGGGATTTTCACCCCTCCACTTT. It translates to CASSQEGRGFSPLHF. The chain is built from TRBV4-2 and TRBJ1-6; TRBD1 might be the D (6 bases). The CDR3 loop spans 15 amino acids. Trimming left V 0 bases short and J 9 bases short, with 12 bases between. CDR1 and CDR2 (germline): LGHNA, YNFKEQ.

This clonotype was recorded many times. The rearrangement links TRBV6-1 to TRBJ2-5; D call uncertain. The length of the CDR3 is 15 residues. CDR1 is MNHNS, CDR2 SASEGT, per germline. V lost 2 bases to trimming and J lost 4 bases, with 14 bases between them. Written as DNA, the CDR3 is TGTGCCAGCAGTGAACCCCGGGCTTTCCCAGAGACCCAGTACTTC. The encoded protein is CASSEPRAFPETQYF.

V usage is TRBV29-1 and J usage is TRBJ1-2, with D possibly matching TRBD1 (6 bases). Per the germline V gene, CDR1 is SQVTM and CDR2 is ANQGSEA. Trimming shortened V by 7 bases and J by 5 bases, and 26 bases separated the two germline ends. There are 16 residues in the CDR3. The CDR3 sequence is CSAYEVGGPEWYGYTF. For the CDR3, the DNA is TGCAGCGCATACGAGGTCGGGGGCCCCGAGTGGTATGGCTACACCTTC. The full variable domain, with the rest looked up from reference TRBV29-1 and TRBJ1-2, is SAVISQKPSRDICQRGTSLTIQCQVDSQVTMMFWYRQQPGQSLTLIATANQGSEATYESGFVIDKFPISRPNLTFSTLTVSNMSPEDSSIYLCSAYEVGGPEWYGYTFGSGTRLTVV.

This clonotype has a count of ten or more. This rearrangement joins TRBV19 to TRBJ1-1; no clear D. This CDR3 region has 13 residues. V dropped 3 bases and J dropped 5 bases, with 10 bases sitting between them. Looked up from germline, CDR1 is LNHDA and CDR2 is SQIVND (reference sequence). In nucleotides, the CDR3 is TGTGCCAGTAGTATGTTGGGAGGGACTGAAGCTTTCTTT. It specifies CASSMLGGTEAFF.